The present T cell receptor beta chain was sequenced within a study of T cell responses to AZD1222 COVID-19 vaccine. This clone appeared once. Antigen specificity is unknown. Sequenced by immunoSEQ multiplex PCR; TCRdb stores in-frame clones only, minus some. The table lists approximately 97,000 clones, about 86% of them singletons. Study-level findings and limits: Receipt of two AZD1222 doses was followed by a rise in Spike-specific TCR breadth and depth. Donors in the cohort were predominantly white British and more often female, and clonal diversity was possibly underestimated.

Germline values: CDR1 LNHNV, CDR2 YYDKDF (reference sequence). V lost 4 bases and J lost 1, with 4 bases in between. The CDR3 sequence is 12 residues long. The sequenced sample was peripheral blood, obtained on day 0 of AZD1222 vaccination. This receptor was obtained from an adult in good health. The genes are TRBV15 and TRBJ1-1; no clear D gene. The DNA of the CDR3 is TGTGCCACCAGCACTCCGAACACTGAAGCTTTCTTT. Its protein product is CATSTPNTEAFF.